This TCR beta chain was sequenced for a study of T-cell memory formation after mild COVID-19. In this sample, this clonotype turned up many times. This CDR3 has 11 residues. V was shortened by 7 bases and J by 5 bases, with 8 bases between the two germline ends. MiXCR, run by TCRdb on the 5' RACE reads, gives a single entry per CDR3 protein. Altogether roughly 240,000 distinct CDR3 sequences are present, roughly 16% being singletons, with the ten largest covering roughly a fifth. Sequenced sample: PBMCs or a T cell subset sorted from them (not recorded which). This receptor was taken from a man between 18 and 35 years old who had mild COVID-19 (a few samples of this study predate the infection). Cell type and time point are not known. The V gene is TRBV12-3 or TRBV12-4, the J gene TRBJ1-1; D call uncertain. DNA of the CDR3: TGTGCCAGCAACCAAAGAACTGAAGCTTTCTTT. Amino acid sequence: CASNQRTEAFF.